This T cell receptor (beta chain) was profiled in a study of glioma-infiltrating T cells. Using RNA template, CDR3s of TCR alpha and beta were amplified with iRepertoire arm-PCR. TCRdb reprocessed the multiplex PCR reads via MiXCR and lists one record per CDR3 protein. The sample lists roughly 100,000 distinct CDR3 sequences; 29% were seen once. This clonotype was detected many times. Germline CDR1 is SGHTA and CDR2 is FQGNSA. Trimming stripped 11 bases from V and 4 bases from J, with 11 bases between. This CDR3 has 11 amino acids. The chain carries TRBV7-2 and TRBJ2-5, with a possible D match to TRBD2 (5 bases). The clonotype comes from a human donor with low-grade glioma or glioblastoma, undergoing nonglioma brain surgery, or in good health (not recorded which). The sequenced sample was glioma tissue, nonneoplastic brain tissue, or PBMCs (not recorded which). The CDR3 nucleotides are TGTGCCGCCCAGAGGGCAGAGACCCAGTACTTC. It codes for CAAQRAETQYF.